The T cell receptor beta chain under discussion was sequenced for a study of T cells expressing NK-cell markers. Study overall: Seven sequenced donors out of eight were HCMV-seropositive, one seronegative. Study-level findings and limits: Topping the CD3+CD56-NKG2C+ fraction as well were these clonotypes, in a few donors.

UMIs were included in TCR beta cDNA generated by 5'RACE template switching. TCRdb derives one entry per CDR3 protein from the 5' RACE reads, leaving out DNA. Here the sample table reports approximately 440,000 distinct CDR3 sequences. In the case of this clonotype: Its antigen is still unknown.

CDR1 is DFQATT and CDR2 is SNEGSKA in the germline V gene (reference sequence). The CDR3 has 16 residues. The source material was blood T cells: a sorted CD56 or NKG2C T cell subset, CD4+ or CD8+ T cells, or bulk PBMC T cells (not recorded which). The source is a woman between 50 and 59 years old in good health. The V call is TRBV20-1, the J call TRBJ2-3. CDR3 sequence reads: CSARGSRSPSTDTQYF.